The 28 T cell receptor beta chains below were found in one sample sequenced in a study of CD4 T cells in relation to SARS-CoV-2 and coronaviruses (dated by TCRdb to the early 2020s). The library was built by means of the immunoSEQ multiplex PCR assay. The immuneACCESS repertoire file appears here via TCRdb, limited to in-frame rearrangements. These files lack a portion of the clones; in checked studies, under half of the deficit traces to unresolved V genes, and the cause of the others is not known. The sample data list under 20,000 clones, and more than 65% of these were observed just once. The ten largest clones add up to about a fifth of the sample. CD4+ T cells from unexposed donors were collected before the COVID-19 pandemic (2011-2018). After around 10 days of culture, CD4+ T cells were isolated with the EasySep CD4+ T cell isolation kit. For these TCRs, the target antigens are not known. The sample comprised CD4+ T cells from PBMCs, cultured in vitro. The source is a human donor in good health.

The chain uses TRBV19 and TRBJ2-5, with D possibly called TRBD1 or TRBD2 (5 bases each). CDR3 length: 13 residues. Trimming left V 5 bases short and J 2 bases short, with 9 bases between. Germline CDR1 is LNHDA and CDR2 is SQIVND (reference sequence). The CDR3 here is CASSGTEQETQYF. In DNA form, the CDR3 reads TGTGCCAGTAGTGGGACCGAGCAAGAGACCCAGTACTTC.

This rearrangement joins TRBV4-3 to TRBJ2-7; D ambiguous. The V and J ends lost 1 base and 2 bases respectively, with 9 bases between them. Per the germline V gene, CDR1 is LGHNA and CDR2 is YSLEER. This CDR3 region has 14 residues. The CDR3 sequence is CASSQANYPYEQYF. Written as DNA, the CDR3 is TGCGCCAGCAGCCAAGCAAACTACCCCTACGAGCAGTACTTC.

The chain carries TRBV7-8 and TRBJ1-1; possibly TRBD1 for D (5 bases). The V end lost 3 bases, the J end lost 4 bases, and 18 bases lay between the germline ends. CDR1 and CDR2 (germline): SGHVS, FQNEAQ. This CDR3 region has 16 residues. Here the CDR3 DNA reads TGTGCCAGCAGCTTTACTTGGGGCATCCGGGGCACTGAAGCTTTCTTT. Translating gives CASSFTWGIRGTEAFF.

This clone has only a few counts. The rearrangement joins TRBV29-1 to TRBJ2-7; perhaps D is TRBD1 or TRBD2 (6 bases each). The CDR3 covers 13 residues. Trimming pared 8 bases from V and 3 bases from J, leaving 17 bases between. Germline V gives CDR1 SQVTM, CDR2 ANQGSEA. This CDR3 is CSSPGAVGYEQYF. The CDR3 DNA is TGCAGCTCACCGGGGGCCGTCGGCTACGAGCAGTACTTC.

This clone showed up just a few times. V is TRBV10-3 and J is TRBJ1-2, with D possibly being TRBD1 (5 bases). This CDR3 is built from 15 residues. Germline assignment: CDR1 ENHRY and CDR2 SYGVKD. The V and J ends lost 2 bases and 0 bases respectively, with 10 bases between them. The CDR3, as DNA: TGTGCCATCAGTGAGGGGGCGAGGACTAACTATGGCTACACCTTC. This translates into CAISEGARTNYGYTF.

The chain links TRBV6-5 to TRBJ1-6; 8 nucleotides line up with TRBD1. With V trimmed by 6 bases and J by 13 bases, 11 bases remained unmatched. The germline V gene encodes CDR1 MNHEY and CDR2 SVGAGI. CDR3 length equals 14 residues. CDR3 bases: TGTGCCAGCAGAACCGGACAGGGAGTTTTTCCCCTCCACTTT. This gives the protein CASRTGQGVFPLHF.

The rearrangement links TRBV19 to TRBJ1-4; D gene uncertain. Trimming stripped 5 bases from V and 3 bases from J, with 13 bases between. The CDR3 has 15 residues. CDR1 is LNHDA and CDR2 is SQIVND in the germline V gene (reference sequence). The CDR3 DNA sequence: TGTGCCAGTAGTTTCCCGGGTAGGGCTAATGAAAAACTGTTTTTT. Translating gives CASSFPGRANEKLFF.

This chain joins TRBV7-8 and TRBJ2-3; D may be TRBD2 (5 bases). With 5 bases removed from V and 1 base from J, the gap between germline ends came to 10 bases. Per germline, CDR1 SGHVS and CDR2 FQNEAQ. This CDR3 comprises 14 residues. In DNA form, the CDR3 reads TGTGCCAGCAGCCGAGGACTTCGCACAGATACGCAGTATTTT. Amino acid sequence: CASSRGLRTDTQYF.

The chain recombines TRBV7-2 with TRBJ2-7, with TRBD1 matching 8 bases. The CDR3 contains 16 residues. CDR1 and CDR2 from the germline V gene are SGHTA and FQGNSA. The J segment lost 0 bases and the V segment lost 6 bases, leaving 10 bases of the junction unmatched. As DNA, the CDR3 is TGTGCCAGCAGTCGATATCGGACAGGGCCCTCCTACGAGCAGTACTTC. This encodes CASSRYRTGPSYEQYF.

V gene TRBV27 combines with J gene TRBJ2-7, with D maybe TRBD2 (7 bases). Per germline, CDR1 MNHEY and CDR2 SMNVEV (reference sequence). CDR3 length: 14 residues. V was cut by 8 bases and J by 6 bases, with 20 bases left in between. CDR3 sequence (DNA): TGTGCCAGCCACCTCGCGGGCGGGGGCGGCGAGCAGTACTTC. Amino acid sequence: CASHLAGGGGEQYF.

V usage is TRBV19 and J usage is TRBJ1-2; D call uncertain. CDR3 length: 13 amino acids. The V end lost 5 bases, the J end lost 7 bases, and 14 bases lay between the germline ends. Germline V lookup: CDR1 LNHDA, CDR2 SQIVND (reference sequence). The CDR3 here is CASSPGEVRGYTF. The CDR3 DNA follows: TGTGCCAGTAGTCCGGGTGAGGTTCGTGGCTACACCTTC.

The rearrangement links TRBV15 to TRBJ1-6, with D maybe TRBD1 (5 bases). Trimming stripped 1 base from V and 6 bases from J, with 10 bases between. This CDR3 comprises 15 residues. Germline V gene sequence: CDR1 LNHNV, CDR2 YYDKDF (reference sequence). The CDR3 region has the DNA TGTGCCACCAGCAGAGTTGGGGGAGGTAATTCACCCCTCCACTTT. Its translation is CATSRVGGGNSPLHF.

This rearrangement joins TRBV6-1 to TRBJ1-4; 12 positions match TRBD1. The CDR3 length is 14 residues. Germline trimming cut 5 bases from V and 8 bases from J; bases unmatched to any gene: 3. CDR1 is MNHNS, CDR2 SASEGT, per germline. This CDR3 is CASSRDRGREKLFF. DNA of the CDR3: TGTGCCAGCAGTAGGGACAGGGGGCGAGAAAAACTGTTTTTT.

The chain carries TRBV10-3 and TRBJ2-4; no clear D. The length of the CDR3 is 16 residues. From germline, CDR1 is ENHRY and CDR2 SYGVKD. The V gene lost 0 bases and the J gene lost 0 bases, with 9 bases spanning the gap. Here the CDR3 reads CAISESTGVAKNIQYF. The CDR3 coding sequence is TGTGCCATCAGTGAGTCGACTGGGGTAGCCAAAAACATTCAGTACTTC.

The rearrangement joins TRBV7-9 to TRBJ2-5, with 9 nucleotides matching TRBD1. Trimming at V came to 3 bases and at J to 7 bases, leaving 3 bases not matched to a gene. Per germline, CDR1 SEHNR and CDR2 FQNEAQ (reference sequence). The CDR3 has 13 residues. This CDR3 is CASSLPGQGTQYF. Here the CDR3 DNA reads TGTGCCAGCAGCTTGCCGGGACAGGGGACCCAGTACTTC.

This CDR3 is CASSESGSSGGHEQFF. The CDR3 DNA is TGTGCCAGCAGTGAAAGTGGGTCTAGCGGGGGTCATGAGCAGTTCTTC. V is TRBV25-1 and J is TRBJ2-1; TRBD2 matches 10 bases. V lost 2 bases, J lost 8 bases, and 9 bases stayed unmatched. The germline V gene encodes CDR1 MGHDK and CDR2 SYGVNS. The length of the CDR3 is 16 residues.

This chain uses TRBV7-9 with TRBJ2-7, with 9 bases matching TRBD2. V dropped 5 bases and J dropped 8; count of bases not matched to a gene: 16. The CDR3 has 16 amino acids. Germline V gene lookup returns CDR1 SEHNR and CDR2 FQNEAQ (reference sequence). CDR3 sequence: CASSPRSGGINLQQYF. DNA for the CDR3: TGTGCCAGCAGCCCAAGGAGCGGGGGGATTAACCTTCAGCAGTACTTC.

The genes are TRBV6-6 and TRBJ2-1; 15 nucleotides match TRBD2. J lost 7 bases, V lost 2 bases, and 3 bases had no gene match. This CDR3 contains 16 residues. Germline CDR1 MNHNY, CDR2 SVGAGI (reference sequence). CDR3 sequence: CASSYAGTSGRNEQFF. DNA of the CDR3: TGTGCCAGCAGTTACGCCGGGACTAGCGGGAGGAATGAGCAGTTCTTC.

This sequence joins TRBV4-1 and TRBJ2-1; D is perhaps TRBD1 (5 bases). CDR1 and CDR2 (germline): MGHRA, YSYEKL. The CDR3 consists of 15 residues. V dropped 2 bases and J dropped 3 bases, with 11 bases sitting between them. The CDR3 spells CASSQRPDNYNEQFF. The CDR3 bases are TGCGCCAGCAGCCAACGGCCGGACAACTACAATGAGCAGTTCTTC.

The rearrangement joins TRBV18 to TRBJ1-5, with 9 bases aligning to TRBD1. J gave up 1 base and V 3 bases, and 7 bases lay outside the gene matches. CDR1 and CDR2 (germline): KGHSH, LQKENI. The CDR3 has 17 residues. CDR3 DNA sequence: TGTGCCAGCTCACCGGGACAGGGAATTCGAAGCAATCAGCCCCAGCATTTT. Translating it yields CASSPGQGIRSNQPQHF.

The chain employs TRBV6-2 or TRBV6-3 and TRBJ2-6; D remains ambiguous. Trimming left V 6 bases short and J 0 bases short, with 12 bases between. The CDR3 extends over 16 amino acids. Germline V lookup: CDR1 MNHEY, CDR2 SVGEGT. The CDR3 DNA reads TGTGCCAGCAGCTGGACGGTGAACTCTGGGGCCAACGTCCTGACTTTC. Amino acid sequence: CASSWTVNSGANVLTF.

This chain joins TRBV5-1 and TRBJ1-3; no clear D. The V gene's germline CDR1 is SGHRS and CDR2 YFSETQ. The CDR3 is 14 amino acids. The V end lost 0 bases, the J end lost 0 bases, and 4 bases lay between the germline ends. CDR3 sequence: CASSLDLSGNTIYF. CDR3 DNA sequence: TGCGCCAGCAGCTTGGATCTCTCTGGAAACACCATATATTTT.

The V call is TRBV29-1, the J call TRBJ1-3; no definite D call. The CDR3 is made up of 12 amino acids. With 0 bases removed from V and 4 bases from J, the gap between germline ends came to 4 bases. In germline, CDR1 is SQVTM, CDR2 ANQGSEA. CDR3 loop: CSVEEGGNTIYF. In DNA, the CDR3 is TGCAGCGTTGAAGAGGGAGGAAACACCATATATTTT. Variable domain in full (rest from reference TRBV29-1 and TRBJ1-3): SAVISQKPSRDICQRGTSLTIQCQVDSQVTMMFWYRQQPGQSLTLIATANQGSEATYESGFVIDKFPISRPNLTFSTLTVSNMSPEDSSIYLCSVEEGGNTIYFGEGSWLTVV.

The rearrangement joins TRBV3-1 (or the pseudogene TRBV3-2) to TRBJ2-1; TRBD2 agrees at 11 bases. Germline CDR1 LGHDT, CDR2 YNNKEL (reference sequence). V dropped 2 bases and J dropped 6; count of bases not matched to a gene: 3. This CDR3 is 15 amino acids long. CDR3 amino acids: CASSQMGLAANEQFF. CDR3 DNA sequence: TGTGCCAGCAGCCAAATGGGACTAGCGGCCAATGAGCAGTTCTTC.

The rearrangement uses TRBV9 and TRBJ2-5; D call uncertain. The CDR3 spans 13 residues. The germline V gene encodes CDR1 SGDLS and CDR2 YYNGEE. V was clipped by 4 bases and J by 1 base, with 8 bases between them. CDR3 protein: CASSPPAQETQYF. The CDR3, as DNA: TGTGCCAGCAGCCCGCCAGCCCAAGAGACCCAGTACTTC. Full variable domain (rest looked up from reference TRBV9 and TRBJ2-5): DSGVTQTPKHLITATGQRVTLRCSPRSGDLSVYWYQQSLDQGLQFLIQYYNGEERAKGNILERFSAQQFPDLHSELNLSSLELGDSALYFCASSPPAQETQYFGPGTRLLVL.

This sequence joins TRBV18 and TRBJ2-7; 10 bases are a match to TRBD1. CDR3 length: 14 residues. CDR1 is KGHSH, CDR2 LQKENI, per germline. The ends lost 3 bases at V and 7 bases at J; junction bases unmatched: 6. CDR3 residues: CASSPGTGAGEQYF. As DNA, the CDR3 is TGTGCCAGCTCACCTGGGACAGGGGCCGGGGAGCAGTACTTC. Full variable domain (outside the CDR3, taken from reference TRBV18 and TRBJ2-7): NAGVMQNPRHLVRRRGQEARLRCSPMKGHSHVYWYRQLPEEGLKFMVYLQKENIIDESGMPKERFSAEFPKEGPSILRIQQVVRGDSAAYFCASSPGTGAGEQYFGPGTRLTVT.

The genes are TRBV5-1 and TRBJ2-4, with 9 bases matching TRBD1. The J segment lost 8 bases and the V segment lost 4 bases, leaving 7 bases of the junction unmatched. CDR1 SGHRS and CDR2 YFSETQ come from the germline V gene. The CDR3 runs 14 residues. The CDR3 is CASSRGQGVDIQYF. The CDR3 DNA is TGCGCCAGCAGCAGGGGACAGGGAGTGGACATTCAGTACTTC.

The gene calls are TRBV6-2 or TRBV6-3 and TRBJ1-5; D remains unclear. Germline lookup yields CDR1 MNHEY and CDR2 SVGEGT. Trimming pared 3 bases from V and 6 bases from J, leaving 9 bases between. This CDR3 is built from 13 residues. In DNA, the CDR3 is TGTGCCAGCAGTTATGGGGTTGTTCAGCCCCAGCATTTT. It translates to CASSYGVVQPQHF.